The rows below give T cell receptor beta chains drawn from one sample of a study of regulatory T cells in long-lasting Graves disease. TCRdb recomputed calls from the multiplex PCR reads with MiXCR, one row per CDR3 protein. This sample yields approximately 230,000 distinct CDR3 sequences, of which approximately 20% are seen a single time; approximately 20% belongs to the top ten. Sample: peripheral blood mononuclear cells (PBMCs), taken at new diagnosis, from a patient treated with antithyroid drugs. The source is a female donor with Graves disease. CDR3s include the opening cysteine and the closing phenylalanine or tryptophan. A D gene is named only where the DNA matches it firmly. Rows may omit the clone size; those that give it use once, few, many or a size class.

NA	TRBJ1-2	TRBV10-3	many	TGTGCCACCAAGAGAGAGGACTATGGCTACACCTTC	CATKREDYGYTF
TRBD1	TRBJ2-7	TRBV28	many	TGTGCCAGCCTACCGGGACAGGGGGTCTACGAGCAGTACTTC	CASLPGQGVYEQYF
NA	TRBJ1-2	TRBV19	NA	TGTGCCAGTACACAGGGCCCTGGTGGCTACACCTTC	CASTQGPGGYTF
TRBD1	TRBJ1-6	TRBV27	many	TGTGCCAGCAGTTGGGGACAGGATACACCCCTCCACTTT	CASSWGQDTPLHF
NA	TRBJ1-1	TRBV5-6	many	TGTGCCAGCAGCTGGGGGTGGGGCACTGAAGCTTTCTTT	CASSWGWGTEAFF
NA	TRBJ2-7	TRBV4-1	few	TGCGCCAGCAGCCAAGTACAAAGGGGGACCAGCTCCTACGAGCAGTACTTC	CASSQVQRGTSSYEQYF
TRBD2	TRBJ2-2	TRBV2	many	TGTGCCAGCAGTCAAGCGGGAGGGGGGACCGGGGAGCTGTTTTTT	CASSQAGGGTGELFF
TRBD1	TRBJ2-1	TRBV10-1	NA	TGCGCCAGCAGTGAAACCACCGGGACAGGGCCGAACAATGAGCAGTTCTTC	CASSETTGTGPNNEQFF
NA	TRBJ2-3	TRBV2	many	TGTGCCAGTGGTGGGGGATACAACACAGATACGCAGTATTTT	CASGGGYNTDTQYF
TRBD1	TRBJ1-5	TRBV20-1	many	TGCAGTGCTGTGGCCGCTCCGGGACAGGGATGGACCAATCAGCCCCAGCATTTT	CSAVAAPGQGWTNQPQHF
NA	TRBJ1-2	TRBV12-3/TRBV12-4	many	TGTGCCAGCAGTTTAGGGGGAACATTCTATGGCTACACCTTC	CASSLGGTFYGYTF
TRBD1	TRBJ1-1	TRBV4-1	many	TGCGCCAGCAGCCAGACTGAGGGGGCTTATTCTGAAGCTTTCTTT	CASSQTEGAYSEAFF
TRBD2	TRBJ2-3	TRBV28	NA	TGTGCCAGCAGATTTAGGACTAGCGGGGACACAGATACGCAGTATTTT	CASRFRTSGDTDTQYF
NA	TRBJ1-3	TRBV5-4	many	TGTGCCAGCAGCTTAGGAAGCTCTGGAAACACCATATATTTT	CASSLGSSGNTIYF
NA	TRBJ2-7	TRBV20-1	few	TGCAGTGCTAGGGAGGGAAAGGCCGGGAGCTCCTACGAGCAGTACTTC	CSAREGKAGSSYEQYF
TRBD2	TRBJ2-7	TRBV5-4	few	TGTGCCAGCAGCCCGTCTAGCGGCCCCTACGAGCAGTACTTC	CASSPSSGPYEQYF
TRBD1	TRBJ1-1	TRBV2	many	TGTACCAGCAGCCTCTCAGACAGGGTTACTGAAGCTTTCTTT	CTSSLSDRVTEAFF
TRBD1	TRBJ1-2	TRBV27	many	TGTGCCAGCAGCTATAGACAGGGAAGAGGCTACACCTTC	CASSYRQGRGYTF